Shown below are 17 T cell receptor beta chains from a single sample sequenced in a study of shared clonotypes between healthy human individuals. Data came from immunoSEQ multiplex PCR; TCRdb stores just in-frame clones and leaves some out. The sample has fewer than 1.8 million clones; 98% to 99% are singletons. Sequenced sample: naive CD4+ T cells sorted from blood. Subset reported: CD45RA+ positively selected. The receptors shown here come from a man aged 25-45 years in good health.

The gene calls are TRBV19 and TRBJ1-5; no clear D. The CDR3 extends over 16 amino acids. V was clipped by 5 bases and J by 0 bases, with 14 bases between them. Germline V gene sequence: CDR1 LNHDA, CDR2 SQIVND (reference sequence). CDR3 amino acids: CASSSIRLVSNQPQHF. CDR3 bases: TGTGCCAGTAGTTCCATCAGACTGGTTAGCAATCAGCCCCAGCATTTT.

The rearrangement uses TRBV29-1 and TRBJ2-3; 10 bases align to TRBD2. Losses at the gene ends were 4 bases for V and 3 bases for J; bases not matched to a gene: 7. Germline CDR1 and CDR2: SQVTM and ANQGSEA. There are 15 residues in the CDR3. This chain's CDR3 is CSVVVLAGATDTQYF. The DNA for the CDR3 is TGCAGCGTTGTGGTGCTAGCGGGAGCGACAGATACGCAGTATTTT.

V and J are TRBV5-1 and TRBJ2-2; D not certain. V was trimmed by 0 bases and J by 3 bases, leaving 3 bases between them. The CDR3 totals 13 residues. The germline gives CDR1 SGHRS, CDR2 YFSETQ. CDR3 bases: TGCGCCAGCAGCTTGGACGACACCGGGGAGCTGTTTTTT. It specifies CASSLDDTGELFF.

The J gene is TRBJ2-2, the V gene TRBV4-1; weak D call: TRBD1 (5 bases). V was clipped by 4 bases and J by 3 bases, with 12 bases between them. Germline V gene data show CDR1 as MGHRA and CDR2 as YSYEKL. The CDR3 covers 15 residues. CDR3 in amino acids: CASSPTATHTGELFF. CDR3 bases: TGCGCCAGCAGCCCGACAGCTACTCACACCGGGGAGCTGTTTTTT.

This chain joins TRBV5-1 and TRBJ2-2; D may be TRBD1 (6 bases). Germline V gene sequence: CDR1 SGHRS, CDR2 YFSETQ. The CDR3 is made up of 15 amino acids. The V and J ends lost 2 bases and 0 bases respectively, with 8 bases between them. The CDR3: CASSFAGANTGELFF. The CDR3 nucleotides read TGCGCCAGCAGCTTTGCAGGGGCGAACACCGGGGAGCTGTTTTTT.

Here the CDR3 DNA reads TGTGCCAGCAGAAGTCAGGGGAGGACCGGGGAGCTGTTTTTT. Translation: CASRSQGRTGELFF. The chain joins TRBV5-6 to TRBJ2-2, with D perhaps given as TRBD1 or TRBD2 (6 bases each). CDR1 is SGHDT and CDR2 is YYEEEE in the germline V gene. Trimming stripped 5 bases from V and 5 bases from J, with 13 bases between. This CDR3 spans 14 amino acids. Full variable domain (rest looked up from reference TRBV5-6 and TRBJ2-2): DAGVTQSPTHLIKTRGQQVTLRCSPKSGHDTVSWYQQALGQGPQFIFQYYEEEERQRGNFPDRFSGHQFPNYSSELNVNALLLGDSALYLCASRSQGRTGELFFGEGSRLTVL.

This chain joins TRBV6-5 and TRBJ1-1, with D perhaps matching TRBD1 (6 bases). V lost 4 bases to trimming and J lost 4 bases, with 16 bases between them. Germline CDR1 reads MNHEY; CDR2 reads SVGAGI. The CDR3 is made up of 15 amino acids. The CDR3 region is CASSSRGIGGTEAFF. The CDR3 bases are TGTGCCAGCAGTTCCCGAGGAATAGGGGGCACTGAAGCTTTCTTT.

V usage is TRBV5-6 and J usage is TRBJ2-3, with TRBD2 matching over 12 bases. The CDR3 runs to 15 residues. The germline V gene encodes CDR1 SGHDT and CDR2 YYEEEE. V shed 2 bases, J shed 4 bases, and the junction held 2 bases outside the gene matches. CDR3 in amino acids: CASSLRLAGADTQYF. Written as DNA, the CDR3 is TGTGCCAGCAGCTTAAGACTAGCGGGAGCAGATACGCAGTATTTT.

The V gene is TRBV21-1, the J gene TRBJ2-1; TRBD2 is the table's D call, not checked against the DNA. TRBV21-1 is a pseudogene. The CDR3 is made up of 13 amino acids. CDR3 coding DNA: TGTGCCAGCAGCCCGCGGGGGACTAGCGGGTGGTTCTTC. It translates to CASSPRGTSGWFF.

V and J are TRBV6-6 and TRBJ2-3, with TRBD2 identical over 7 bases. The CDR3 covers 15 residues. Germline V gene data show CDR1 as MNHNY and CDR2 as SVGAGI (reference sequence). J lost 6 bases, V lost 4 bases, and 10 bases had no gene match. The CDR3 here is CASSSTSASADTQYF. CDR3 DNA: TGTGCCAGCAGTTCCACTAGCGCCTCGGCGGATACGCAGTATTTT.

On this clone itself: Other nucleotide sequences in the sample specify the same CDR3. This chain links TRBV5-4 with TRBJ2-1, with TRBD2 as a possible D gene (6 bases). Trimming left V 3 bases short and J 10 bases short, with 8 bases between. Germline V gene lookup returns CDR1 SGHNT and CDR2 YYREEE (reference sequence). The CDR3 sequence is 11 residues long. In nucleotides, the CDR3 is TGTGCCAGCAGCTCTACTAGCGAGCAGTTCTTC. Protein: CASSSTSEQFF. Drawing the rest from reference TRBV5-4 and TRBJ2-1, the complete variable domain is ETGVTQSPTHLIKTRGQQVTLRCSSQSGHNTVSWYQQALGQGPQFIFQYYREEENGRGNFPPRFSGLQFPNYSSELNVNALELDDSALYLCASSSTSEQFFGPGTRLTVL.

This chain joins TRBV5-1 and TRBJ2-3; no clear D. The CDR3 loop spans 15 amino acids. Germline CDR1 and CDR2: SGHRS and YFSETQ. Trimming shortened V by 0 bases and J by 0 bases, and 8 bases separated the two germline ends. CDR3 sequence reads: CASSLEFTSTDTQYF. Here the CDR3 DNA reads TGCGCCAGCAGCTTGGAATTTACTAGCACAGATACGCAGTATTTT.

V is TRBV27 and J is TRBJ2-1; 8 bases map to TRBD1. The length of the CDR3 is 16 residues. Germline V gene lookup returns CDR1 MNHEY and CDR2 SMNVEV (reference sequence). J was trimmed by 4 bases and V by 5 bases; bases with no gene match: 10. The DNA of the CDR3 is TGTGCCAGCAGTCAATACCGGGACAGGCTTTACAATGAGCAGTTCTTC. Translated: CASSQYRDRLYNEQFF.

The gene calls are TRBV28 and TRBJ1-2; D uncertain. This CDR3 has 14 residues. Germline V gene sequence: CDR1 MDHEN, CDR2 SYDVKM. Trimming stripped 5 bases from V and 0 bases from J, with 10 bases between. The CDR3 nucleotides read TGTGCCAGCAGTCCCCTGGAAGCTAACTATGGCTACACCTTC. It yields the protein CASSPLEANYGYTF.

The chain employs TRBV9 and TRBJ1-3; 10 bases agree with TRBD1. CDR1 and CDR2 (germline): SGDLS, YYNGEE. Losses at the gene ends were 5 bases for V and 2 bases for J; bases not matched to a gene: 4. The CDR3 has 15 residues. As DNA, the CDR3 is TGTGCCAGCAGTCGACAGGGGGCTACTGGAAACACCATATATTTT. It is translated as CASSRQGATGNTIYF.

Concerning this clone itself: Other DNA sequences of this sample code for an identical CDR3. The rearrangement joins TRBV19 to TRBJ1-2, with unresolved D. Germline CDR1 LNHDA, CDR2 SQIVND (reference sequence). V lost 6 bases and J lost 4, with 6 bases in between. The CDR3 is made up of 11 amino acids. CDR3 coding DNA: TGTGCCAGTAGGTTAGGCTATGGCTACACCTTC. Translated: CASRLGYGYTF.

DNA for the CDR3: TGTGCCAGCAACCCGACGAGGGGAATCGGGGAGCTGTTTTTT. It is translated as CASNPTRGIGELFF. The chain has TRBV11-2 and TRBJ2-2; D could derive from TRBD1 or TRBD2 (5 bases each). The CDR3 totals 14 residues. Germline CDR1 is SGHAT and CDR2 is FQNNGV. V lost 7 bases, J lost 7 bases, and 16 bases lay in between.